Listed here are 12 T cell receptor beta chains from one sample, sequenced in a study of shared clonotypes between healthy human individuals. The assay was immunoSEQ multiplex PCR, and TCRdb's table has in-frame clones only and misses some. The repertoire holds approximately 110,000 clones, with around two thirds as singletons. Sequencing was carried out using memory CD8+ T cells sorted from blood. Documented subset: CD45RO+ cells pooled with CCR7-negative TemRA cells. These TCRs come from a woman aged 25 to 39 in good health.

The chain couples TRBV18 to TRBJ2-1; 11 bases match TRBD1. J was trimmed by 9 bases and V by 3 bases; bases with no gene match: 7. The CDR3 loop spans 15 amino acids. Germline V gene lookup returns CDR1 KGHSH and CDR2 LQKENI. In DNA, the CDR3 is TGTGCCAGCTCACCGACGGGACAGGGGGTTGGTGAGCAGTTCTTC. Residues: CASSPTGQGVGEQFF.

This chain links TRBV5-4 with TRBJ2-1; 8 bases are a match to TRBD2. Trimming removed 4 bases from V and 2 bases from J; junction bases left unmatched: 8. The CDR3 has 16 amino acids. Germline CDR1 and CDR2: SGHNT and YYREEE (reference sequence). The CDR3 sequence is CASSQDAAGAYNEQFF. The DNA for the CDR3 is TGTGCCAGCAGCCAAGATGCAGCGGGAGCCTACAATGAGCAGTTCTTC.

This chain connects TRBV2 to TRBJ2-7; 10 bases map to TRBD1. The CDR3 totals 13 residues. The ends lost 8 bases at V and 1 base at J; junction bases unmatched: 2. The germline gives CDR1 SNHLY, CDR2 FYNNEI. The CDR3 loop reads CASGDRGSYEQYF. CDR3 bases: TGTGCCAGCGGGGACAGGGGTTCCTACGAGCAGTACTTC.

The CDR3 spells CASSEASPGGERGNEQFF. In nucleotides, the CDR3 is TGTGCCAGCAGTGAGGCTAGCCCGGGAGGGGAACGAGGCAATGAGCAGTTCTTC. The chain uses TRBV25-1 and TRBJ2-1; the match to TRBD2 covers 8 bases. With V trimmed by 3 bases and J by 6 bases, 16 bases remained unmatched. The CDR3 sequence is 18 residues long. CDR1 and CDR2 from the germline V gene are MGHDK and SYGVNS.

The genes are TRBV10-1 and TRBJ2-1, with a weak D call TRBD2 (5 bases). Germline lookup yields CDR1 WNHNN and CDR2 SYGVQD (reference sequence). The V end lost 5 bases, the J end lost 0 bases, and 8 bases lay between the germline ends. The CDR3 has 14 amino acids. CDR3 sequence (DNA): TGCGCCAGCAGTAGGAGCGGCTCCTACAATGAGCAGTTCTTC. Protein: CASSRSGSYNEQFF.

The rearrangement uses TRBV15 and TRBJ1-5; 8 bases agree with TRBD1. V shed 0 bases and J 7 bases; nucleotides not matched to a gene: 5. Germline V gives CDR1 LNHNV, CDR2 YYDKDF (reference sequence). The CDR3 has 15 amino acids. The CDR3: CATSRDGRGQQPQHF. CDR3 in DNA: TGTGCCACCAGCAGAGACGGCAGGGGGCAGCAGCCCCAGCATTTT.

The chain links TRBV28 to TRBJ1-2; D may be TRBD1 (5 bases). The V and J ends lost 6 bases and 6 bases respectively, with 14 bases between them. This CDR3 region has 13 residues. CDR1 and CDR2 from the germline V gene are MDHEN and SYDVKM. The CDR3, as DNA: TGTGCCAGCAGCCTGCGGGGGTTGGATGGCTACACCTTC. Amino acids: CASSLRGLDGYTF.

Here the CDR3 DNA reads TGTGCCAGCAGACAGGCAAACACTGAAGCTTTCTTT. Its translation is CASRQANTEAFF. The gene calls are TRBV2 and TRBJ1-1; D perhaps matches TRBD1 (5 bases). This CDR3 region has 12 residues. V was pared by 6 bases and J by 2 bases, with 7 bases between. Germline CDR1 and CDR2: SNHLY and FYNNEI.

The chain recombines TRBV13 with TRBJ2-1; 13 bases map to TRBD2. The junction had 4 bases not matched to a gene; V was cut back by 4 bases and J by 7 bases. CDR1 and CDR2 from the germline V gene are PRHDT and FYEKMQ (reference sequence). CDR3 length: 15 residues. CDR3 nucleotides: TGTGCCAGCAGCTATACTAGCGGGAGGGGTAATGAGCAGTTCTTC. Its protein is CASSYTSGRGNEQFF.

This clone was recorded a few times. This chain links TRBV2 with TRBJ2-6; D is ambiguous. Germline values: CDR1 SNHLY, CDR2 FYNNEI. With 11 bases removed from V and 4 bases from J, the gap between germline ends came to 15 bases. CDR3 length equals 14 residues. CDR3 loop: CAALPYPGANVLTF. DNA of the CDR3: TGTGCCGCTTTACCCTATCCGGGGGCCAACGTCCTGACTTTC. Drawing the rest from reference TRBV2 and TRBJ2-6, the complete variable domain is EPEVTQTPSHQVTQMGQEVILRCVPISNHLYFYWYRQILGQKVEFLVSFYNNEISEKSEIFDDQFSVERPDGSNFTLKIRSTKLEDSAMYFCAALPYPGANVLTFGAGSRLTVL.

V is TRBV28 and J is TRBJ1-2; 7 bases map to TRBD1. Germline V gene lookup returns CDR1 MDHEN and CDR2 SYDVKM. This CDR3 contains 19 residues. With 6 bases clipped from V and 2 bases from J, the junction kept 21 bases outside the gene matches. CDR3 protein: CASSPSQGRLRLGNYGYTF. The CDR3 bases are TGTGCCAGCAGCCCCTCACAGGGGAGATTGCGATTGGGAAACTATGGCTACACCTTC.

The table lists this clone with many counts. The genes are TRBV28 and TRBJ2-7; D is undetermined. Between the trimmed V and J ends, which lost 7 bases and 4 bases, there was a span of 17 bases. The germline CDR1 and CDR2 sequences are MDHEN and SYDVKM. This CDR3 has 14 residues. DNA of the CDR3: TGTGCCAGCACCAAGGGCGGAGATATGTACGAGCAGTACTTC. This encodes CASTKGGDMYEQYF.